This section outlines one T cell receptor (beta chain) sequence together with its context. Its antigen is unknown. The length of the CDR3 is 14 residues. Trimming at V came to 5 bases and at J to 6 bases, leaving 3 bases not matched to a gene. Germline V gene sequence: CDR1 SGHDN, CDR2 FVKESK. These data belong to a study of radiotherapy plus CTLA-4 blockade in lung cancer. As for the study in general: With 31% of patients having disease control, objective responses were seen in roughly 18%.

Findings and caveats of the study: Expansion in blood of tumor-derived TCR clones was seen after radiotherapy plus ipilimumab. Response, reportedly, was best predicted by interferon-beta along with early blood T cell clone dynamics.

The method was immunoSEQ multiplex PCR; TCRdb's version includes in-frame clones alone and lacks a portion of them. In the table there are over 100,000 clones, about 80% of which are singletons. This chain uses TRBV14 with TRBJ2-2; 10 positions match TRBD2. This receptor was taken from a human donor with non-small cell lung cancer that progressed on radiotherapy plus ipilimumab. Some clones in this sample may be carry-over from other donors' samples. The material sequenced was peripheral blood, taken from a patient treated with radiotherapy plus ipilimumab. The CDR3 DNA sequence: TGTGCCAGCAGCAACCTAGCGGGGGCCGGGGAGCTGTTTTTT. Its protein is CASSNLAGAGELFF.